One T cell receptor beta chain is described in this entry. Generated by immunoSEQ multiplex PCR, the TCRdb table keeps only in-frame clones and is missing some. The sample includes about 470,000 clones, around 79% of them seen just once. This specimen comes from a study of shared clonotypes between healthy human individuals. Without sorting, samples used some 84 million PBMCs for genomic DNA. The CDR3 consists of 12 residues. CDR1 and CDR2 (germline): MDHEN, SYDVKM. Trimming took 6 bases from V and 7 from J, leaving 12 bases between them. Material: PBMCs. The source is a woman in her forties in good health. Some clones in this sample may be carry-over from other donors' samples. The chain carries TRBV28 and TRBJ1-2; D is unclear. CDR3 residues: CASRPRLPGYTF. The CDR3 DNA reads TGTGCCAGCAGACCTCGACTGCCTGGCTACACCTTC.